What follows describes a single T cell receptor beta chain. Repertoires were generated with immunoSEQ multiplex PCR, while TCRdb's copy carries only in-frame clones and drops some. This sample yields 150,000 to 200,000 clones, of which over 75% are seen a single time; approximately 2.7% belongs to the top ten. CDR1 and CDR2 (germline): MDHEN, SYDVKM. The length of the CDR3 is 16 residues. V was clipped by 2 bases and J by 7 bases, with 15 bases between them. The data were obtained in a study of blood T cell repertoires in COVID-19. Study as a whole: Sample material is recorded as cDNA or gDNA derived from T cells, B-cell-depleted T cells, or PBMCs.

Specimen: peripheral blood. This chain joins TRBV28 and TRBJ1-6, with a tentative D call TRBD1 (5 bases). The receptor was isolated from a man aged 40-49 years with active or convalescent COVID-19. CDR3 residues: CASSLITGPENSPLHF. The CDR3 region has the DNA TGTGCCAGCAGTTTAATAACAGGCCCTGAAAATTCACCCCTCCACTTT.